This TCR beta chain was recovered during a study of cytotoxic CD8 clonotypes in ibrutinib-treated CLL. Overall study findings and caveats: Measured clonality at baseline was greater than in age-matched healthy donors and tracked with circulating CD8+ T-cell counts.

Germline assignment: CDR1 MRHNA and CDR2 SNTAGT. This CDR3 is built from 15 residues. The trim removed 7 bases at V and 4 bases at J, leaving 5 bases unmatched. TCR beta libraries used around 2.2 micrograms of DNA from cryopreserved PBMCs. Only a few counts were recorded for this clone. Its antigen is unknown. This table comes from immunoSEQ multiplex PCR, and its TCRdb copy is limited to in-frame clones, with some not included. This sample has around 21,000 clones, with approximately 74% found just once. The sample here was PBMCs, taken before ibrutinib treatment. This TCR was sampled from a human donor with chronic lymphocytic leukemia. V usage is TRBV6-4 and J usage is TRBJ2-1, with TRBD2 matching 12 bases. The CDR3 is CASTRTSGDYNEQFF. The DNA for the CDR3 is TGTGCCAGCACTCGGACTAGCGGGGATTACAATGAGCAGTTCTTC.